This T cell receptor beta chain was retrieved from a study of cytomegalovirus exposure and HLA in healthy donors. Study conclusions and caveats: Across donors, most TCRs were seen rarely, yet some public ones were widespread. Rates of TCR association differed by HLA locus in a later analysis, with DRB1 highest and HLA-C lowest.

Trimming cost V 4 bases and J 0 bases, with 8 bases left between them. This CDR3 region has 15 residues. Germline V CDR1 and CDR2: SGHRS, YFSETQ. Unrecorded immune exposure was likely among donors, who were nominally healthy when sampled. Researchers ran the PCR with 60 Vbeta and 13 Jbeta primers. The repertoire was sequenced with immunoSEQ multiplex PCR; TCRdb's copy has only in-frame clones and lacks some. Of about 69,000 clones listed, around 74% are singletons. As for this clone: Its antigen remains unknown.

V and J are TRBV5-1 and TRBJ2-6; weak D call: TRBD1 (5 bases). The clonotype was recovered from a woman aged 30 to 39 in good health and CMV-seropositive. Sequenced material: PBMCs. Here the CDR3 DNA reads TGCGCCAGCAGCCTGACAGTCTCTGGGGCCAACGTCCTGACTTTC. Its protein is CASSLTVSGANVLTF.